This T cell receptor (beta chain) was observed in a study of blood T cell repertoires in COVID-19. Using immunoSEQ multiplex PCR, the repertoire was profiled, and TCRdb retains in-frame clones only, with some absent. The table records about 190,000 clones, under 80% of them present only once. The V end lost 6 bases, the J end lost 4 bases, and 12 bases lay between the germline ends. The CDR3 spans 13 residues. Sequencing input: peripheral blood. The receptor comes from a woman between 50 and 59 years old with acute or convalescent COVID-19. The chain links TRBV12-3 or TRBV12-4 to TRBJ2-5, with D perhaps matching TRBD2 (6 bases). CDR3 sequence (DNA): TGTGCCAGCAGCTCTCAGGGAGGAGAGACCCAGTACTTC. Translated, it gives CASSSQGGETQYF.